These T cell receptor beta chains were read from a single sample in a study of lymphopenia after photon versus proton radiotherapy. The table came from immunoSEQ multiplex PCR; TCRdb's copy has only in-frame clones and leaves some out. Altogether about 22,000 clones are present, about nine tenths being singletons, with the ten largest covering over 9%. The source material was peripheral blood, sampled from a patient treated with proton-based radiotherapy. The receptors stem from a woman in her 70s with pancreatic cancer. Some clones in this sample may be carry-over from other donors' samples. The CDR3 runs from the conserved cysteine through the conserved F or W. D genes are given only for firm matches.

v_call	d_call	j_call	cdr3_nt	cdr3_aa
TRBV18	-	TRBJ2-7	TGTGCCAGCTCACGGTCCTCCCAGGGAGGCCCCTACGAGCAGTACTTC	CASSRSSQGGPYEQYF
TRBV18	-	TRBJ1-1	TGTGCCAGCTCATCCAGGCCCGTGGGGAACACTGAAGCTTTCTTT	CASSSRPVGNTEAFF
TRBV10-3	-	TRBJ2-1	TGTGCCATCAGTGATCCCGACCGGAGCTCCTACAATGAGCAGTTCTTC	CAISDPDRSSYNEQFF
TRBV2	-	TRBJ1-3	TGTGCCAGCACCGAAGGACGGCACTCTGGAAACACCATATATTTT	CASTEGRHSGNTIYF
TRBV7-2	TRBD2	TRBJ2-1	TGTGCCAGCAGCCGCGCCGGGACTAGCGGACTTTACAATGAGCAGTTCTTC	CASSRAGTSGLYNEQFF
TRBV30	TRBD2	TRBJ2-2	TGTGCCTGGACTAGCGGGAGGAACACCGGGGAGCTGTTTTTT	CAWTSGRNTGELFF
TRBV5-1	TRBD2	TRBJ2-3	TGCGCCAGCAGCTGGGGACTAGCGGGAGGTAGCACAGATACGCAGTATTTT	CASSWGLAGGSTDTQYF
TRBV10-3	TRBD1	TRBJ1-5	TGTGCCATCAGTGAGTCGGGACAGGGCAATCAGCCCCAGCATTTT	CAISESGQGNQPQHF
TRBV1	-	TRBJ1-2	TGCACCAGCAGCACCCCACAGGGGGTCCAAAACCCCTTTAACTATGGCTACACCTTC	CTSSTPQGVQNPFNYGYTF
TRBV11-2	TRBD1	TRBJ2-2	TGTGCCAGCAGCGCCCAGACAGGGGTCGCCGGGGAGCTGTTTTTT	CASSAQTGVAGELFF
TRBV18	-	TRBJ2-1	TGTGCCAGCTCACCCCCCCCAAAGTGGCTAGCTGACAATGAGCAGTTCTTC	CASSPPPKWLADNEQFF
TRBV11-2	TRBD1	TRBJ1-1	TGTGCCAGCAGCCCGGGACAGGGCACTGAAGCTTTCTTT	CASSPGQGTEAFF
TRBV10-1	-	TRBJ1-5	TGCGCCAGCAGTGACAGGATTAGCAATCAGCCCCAGCATTTT	CASSDRISNQPQHF
TRBV2	TRBD2	TRBJ2-2	TGTGCCAGCAGTGCTAGCGGCACCGGGGAGCTGTTTTTT	CASSASGTGELFF
TRBV19	TRBD1	TRBJ1-1	TGTGCCAGTAACTTACAGGGGGCGCGGGCTGAAGCTTTCTTT	CASNLQGARAEAFF
TRBV21-1	-	TRBJ2-1	TGTGCCAGCAGCAAATTCTCCCCTACTAGTCCATCCTACAATGAGCAGTTCTTC	CASSKFSPTSPSYNEQFF
TRBV11-2	-	TRBJ2-7	TGTGCCAGCAGCTTAGCATCCGGGCAGGGGAGGGGCGAGCAGTACTTC	CASSLASGQGRGEQYF
TRBV14	-	TRBJ1-1	TGTGCCAGCAGCCAAGTGTCCGGGGTCACTGAAGCTTTCTTT	CASSQVSGVTEAFF
TRBV4-2	TRBD1	TRBJ1-3	TGTGCCAGCAGCCGCGCCGGGACAGGGGATGTAAACACCATATATTTT	CASSRAGTGDVNTIYF
TRBV30	-	TRBJ2-1	TGTGCCTGGAGTGACCTCAGGGGGCAGTTCTTC	CAWSDLRGQFF
TRBV19	TRBD1	TRBJ1-5	TGTGCCAGTAGATCAGGGGGCGAGGGTCAGCCCCAGCATTTT	CASRSGGEGQPQHF
TRBV18	-	TRBJ1-6	TGTGCCAGCTCTCCGGACCGGAGCTCCTATAATTCACCCCTCCACTTT	CASSPDRSSYNSPLHF
TRBV27	-	TRBJ2-2	TGTGCCAGCAGTCCAGGATACACGAACACCGGGGAGCTGTTTTTT	CASSPGYTNTGELFF
TRBV6-1	-	TRBJ2-4	TGTGCCAGCCTCTTTAATAGCCTGTACTTC	CASLFNSLYF